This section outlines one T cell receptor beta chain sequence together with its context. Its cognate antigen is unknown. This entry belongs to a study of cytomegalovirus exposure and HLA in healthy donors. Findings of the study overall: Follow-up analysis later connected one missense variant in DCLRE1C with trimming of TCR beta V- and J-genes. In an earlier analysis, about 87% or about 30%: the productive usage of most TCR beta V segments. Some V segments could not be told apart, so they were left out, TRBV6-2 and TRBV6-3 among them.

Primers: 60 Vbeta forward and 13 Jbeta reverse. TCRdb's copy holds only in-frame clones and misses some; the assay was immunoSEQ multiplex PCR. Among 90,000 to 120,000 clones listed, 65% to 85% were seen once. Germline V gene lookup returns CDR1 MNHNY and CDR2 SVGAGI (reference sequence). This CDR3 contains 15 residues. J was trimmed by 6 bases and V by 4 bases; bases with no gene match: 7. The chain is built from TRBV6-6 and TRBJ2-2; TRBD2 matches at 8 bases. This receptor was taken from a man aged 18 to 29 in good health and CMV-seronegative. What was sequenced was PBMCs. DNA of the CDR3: TGTGCCAGCAGTTTGTCGGGGGGGCCGTCCGGGGAGCTGTTTTTT. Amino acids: CASSLSGGPSGELFF.